This TCR beta chain was documented in a study of CXCR3-negative and CXCR3-positive naive CD8 T cells. Looking at the study overall: Overall TRB read output was 120 million to 150 million, and each library contained about 1.5 +/- 0.3 million reads. Study-wide findings and caveats: Comparison of naive cells showed more hydrophobic TRB CDR3s in CXCR3-positive than in CXCR3-negative naive cells.

Looked up from germline, CDR1 is LNHDA and CDR2 is SQIVND (reference sequence). This CDR3 is built from 14 residues. Within the CD8+ T cell compartment, naive cells were CD45RO-CCR7+CD27+CD95-. TRB cDNA libraries were made by UMI-labeled 5' RACE. No DNA is given; TCRdb re-called the 5' RACE reads and lists each CDR3 protein once. This sample's clone table lists about 130,000 distinct CDR3 sequences. To note about this clonotype: Its matching antigen is unknown.

The clonotype originates from a human donor in good health. Some clones in this sample may be carry-over from other donors' samples. The sample was naive CXCR3+ CD8+ T cells from blood. Subset described: CD45RO-CCR7+CD27+CD95- naive CD8+ T cells expressing CXCR3 (TNR3+). The gene calls are TRBV19 and TRBJ2-7; the D call from TCRdb, TRBD1, cannot be confirmed without DNA. CDR3 in amino acids: CASSIGTGGYEQYF.